A single sample is the source of the 21 T cell receptor beta chains below, sequenced in a study of CXCR3-negative and CXCR3-positive naive CD8 T cells. The method, 5' RACE with UMI labels, was used to prepare the TRB cDNA libraries. TCRdb re-called the 5' RACE reads and gives one entry per CDR3 protein, without DNA. The listing contains about 58,000 distinct CDR3 sequences. The source material was naive CXCR3- CD8+ T cells from blood. Specified subset: CD45RO-CCR7+CD27+CD95- naive CD8+ T cells lacking CXCR3 (TNR3-). Every receptor here comes from a human donor in good health. Some clones in this sample may be carry-over from other donors' samples.

The chain uses TRBV29-1 and TRBJ1-3. Germline values: CDR1 SQVTM, CDR2 ANQGSEA. The CDR3 spans 14 residues. CDR3 sequence: CSVEDVSPGNTIYF.

CDR3 amino acids: CASSQDIRAARDYEQYF. V is TRBV3-1 and J is TRBJ2-7; the D call from TCRdb, TRBD1, cannot be confirmed without DNA. Germline assignment: CDR1 LGHDT and CDR2 YNNKEL (reference sequence). The CDR3 totals 17 residues.

The chain is built from TRBV29-1 and TRBJ1-2; TCRdb proposes TRBD1, but this gene call is untestable without DNA. The CDR3 length is 13 residues. Germline assignment: CDR1 SQVTM and CDR2 ANQGSEA. CDR3 region: CSVMLPGFYGYTF.

In terms of frequency, this clonotype is medium-sized. The gene calls are TRBV4-1 and TRBJ2-1. The length of the CDR3 is 15 residues. Per germline, CDR1 MGHRA and CDR2 YSYEKL. The CDR3: CASSQVESSYNEQFF.

The chain couples TRBV3-1 to TRBJ2-1; as DNA is missing, the TRBD1 call by TCRdb cannot be tested. The CDR3 consists of 14 residues. Germline lookup yields CDR1 LGHDT and CDR2 YNNKEL (reference sequence). The CDR3 here is CASWSGGAYNEQFF.

The chain uses TRBV29-1 and TRBJ2-1; checking the TCRdb D call of TRBD1 is not possible without DNA. Germline CDR1 and CDR2: SQVTM and ANQGSEA. This CDR3 comprises 13 residues. CDR3: CSVEVQGSVEQFF.

This chain uses TRBV15 with TRBJ2-1; TCRdb's assignment of TRBD2 cannot be checked, as there is no DNA. This CDR3 spans 15 amino acids. Germline V lookup: CDR1 LNHNV, CDR2 YYDKDF (reference sequence). Here the CDR3 reads CATSLKTSGYNEQFF.

The V gene is TRBV19, the J gene TRBJ2-3; TCRdb's D gene call, TRBD1, goes unchecked for lack of DNA. CDR1 is LNHDA and CDR2 is SQIVND in the germline V gene (reference sequence). This CDR3 is 17 amino acids long. Here the CDR3 reads CASSSVDRVDGTDTQYF.

CDR3: CSVDVGRDNQPQHF. J is TRBJ1-5 and V is TRBV29-1; checking the TCRdb D call of TRBD1 is not possible without DNA. The CDR3 has 14 amino acids. Germline values: CDR1 SQVTM, CDR2 ANQGSEA. Supplemented by reference TRBV29-1 and TRBJ1-5, the full variable domain reads SAVISQKPSRDICQRGTSLTIQCQVDSQVTMMFWYRQQPGQSLTLIATANQGSEATYESGFVIDKFPISRPNLTFSTLTVSNMSPEDSSIYLCSVDVGRDNQPQHFGDGTRLSIL.

The chain recombines TRBV6-6 with TRBJ2-3. Germline-derived CDR1 and CDR2 are MNHNY and SVGAGI (reference sequence). This CDR3 region has 13 residues. The CDR3 spells CASMGISTDTQYF.

The chain has TRBV14 and TRBJ2-7. Per germline, CDR1 SGHDN and CDR2 FVKESK. The CDR3 sequence is 13 residues long. The CDR3 loop is CASRPDSPYEQYF.

The chain has TRBV7-9 and TRBJ2-7; TCRdb names TRBD1, which stays unverified in the absence of DNA. The CDR3 length is 15 residues. CDR1 and CDR2 (germline): SEHNR, FQNEAQ (reference sequence). CDR3: CASSSRQGASYEQYF. Complete variable domain (other parts from reference TRBV7-9 and TRBJ2-7): DTGVSQNPRHKITKRGQNVTFRCDPISEHNRLYWYRQTLGQGPEFLTYFQNEAQLEKSRLLSDRFSAERPKGSFSTLEIQRTEQGDSAMYLCASSSRQGASYEQYFGPGTRLTVT.

V is TRBV5-1 and J is TRBJ2-5. This CDR3 spans 13 amino acids. CDR1 SGHRS and CDR2 YFSETQ come from the germline V gene. The CDR3 protein is CASSLVLGETQYF.

This chain uses TRBV29-1 with TRBJ2-2. CDR3 size: 12 residues. The germline gives CDR1 SQVTM, CDR2 ANQGSEA. CDR3 amino acids: CSGIFSSGELFF.

This chain links TRBV11-2 with TRBJ1-1. Looked up from germline, CDR1 is SGHAT and CDR2 is FQNNGV. The CDR3 runs to 17 residues. CDR3: CASSSRGPMSWNTEAFF.

This chain uses TRBV7-9 with TRBJ1-5; absent DNA, TCRdb's TRBD1 call cannot be checked. There are 16 residues in the CDR3. CDR1 is SEHNR, CDR2 FQNEAQ, per germline (reference sequence). The CDR3 sequence: CASSLVTGRENQPQHF.

The rearrangement joins TRBV20-1 to TRBJ2-5; TCRdb lists TRBD1, though no DNA is available to test this call. Germline loops: CDR1 DFQATT, CDR2 SNEGSKA (reference sequence). This CDR3 contains 12 residues. CDR3 protein: CSASPETETQYF.

The chain recombines TRBV5-1 with TRBJ2-7; the TCRdb call, TRBD1, lacks DNA for checking. Germline V lookup: CDR1 SGHRS, CDR2 YFSETQ. The CDR3 runs 16 residues. CDR3 amino acids: CASSDLRDRHLYEQYF.

CDR3 sequence reads: CASSVTSGVANEQFF. The chain recombines TRBV9 with TRBJ2-1; TCRdb indicates TRBD2, and absent DNA this call remains unverified. The length of the CDR3 is 15 residues. In germline, CDR1 is SGDLS, CDR2 YYNGEE.

This chain joins TRBV6-2 or TRBV6-3 and TRBJ2-7; the TCRdb D gene call, TRBD1, has no DNA to confirm it. In germline, CDR1 is MNHEY, CDR2 SVGEGT. The CDR3 sequence is 12 residues long. This chain's CDR3 is CASRTGTYEQYF.

The rearrangement uses TRBV7-9 and TRBJ2-2; TCRdb returns TRBD1, unconfirmable since there is no DNA. Germline lookup yields CDR1 SEHNR and CDR2 FQNEAQ (reference sequence). CDR3 length: 18 residues. The CDR3 reads CASSRLEGDPTNTGELFF.